This T cell receptor (beta chain) is from a study of PD-L1 blockade in urothelial cancer (dated by TCRdb to about 2017). About the study as a whole: Therapy was started at some point between 2012 and 2014 for all patients, and atezolizumab 1,200 mg was administered intravenously every 3 weeks. In the same patients, pretreatment tumors underwent whole exome sequencing and RNA sequencing in addition to TCR sequencing. Pretreatment blood TCR-seq was available for about 27 patients, at least one posttreatment blood collection was obtained for about 25 patients, and tumor TCR-seq was available for about 25 patients. Durable clinical benefit was achieved by nine patients but not by the remaining 20. An ECOG performance status of 0 or 1 was recorded for the patients, and 0 to 3 prior chemotherapy regimens had been received by the patients. Blood samples yielded a median of around 130,000 T cells and some 80,000 unique TCRs, with median clonality 0.080. TCR sequencing covered pretreatment tumor samples and matched, serially collected peripheral blood taken before and after atezolizumab treatment. Blood samples were analyzed at two time points: 3 weeks after treatment start (second dose) and 6 weeks after treatment start. Somatic, immune and clinical correlates of response to PD-L1 blockade with atezolizumab in urothelial cancer were the focus of an exploratory multi-omic analysis. Twenty-five of 29 patients were males with bladder-origin urothelial cancer, and about 60% of the roughly 30 reported a prior smoking history. Durable clinical benefit meant progression-free survival longer than 6 months, and TCR features were also tested against progression-free and overall survival. Results and caveats for the whole study, not just this receptor: A pretreatment peripheral blood TCR clonality below the median was linked to improved progression-free and overall survival. Greater expansion of tumor-associated TCR clones in peripheral blood 3 weeks after the start of treatment was observed in patients with durable benefit (n of about 21, p = 0.022). Small sample size (n ≈ 29) and many exploratory analyses mean the results are intended to be hypothesis-generating.

Each PCR received spiked-in synthetic TCR analog templates so that absolute template abundance could be estimated from read counts. The immunoSEQ assay used bias-controlled V and J gene primers to amplify TCRbeta CDR3 regions from genomic DNA. Rearranged TCRbeta segments were sequenced at approximately 20X coverage. In the paper's pipeline: Clustering was used to correct sequencing errors, and CDR3s were annotated against IMGT to assign V, D and J genes. Out-of-frame and stop-codon sequences were excluded, and only productive TCRbeta rearrangements were used in downstream analyses. Clonality was computed as one minus Shannon entropy normalized by the log of the number of unique productive sequences. Clones differing between time points or between blood and tumor were identified by Fisher's exact test with Benjamini-Hochberg correction at adjusted p below 0.01. TCRdb's version of the immuneACCESS table is confined to in-frame rearrangements and falls short of the full clone set. An unresolved V gene accounts for under half of the shortfall where checked; the remainder is of unknown origin. Clone size and V and J calls were adopted from that table, with D and trimming inferred from the DNA. Recorded for this sample are approximately 72,000 clones; approximately 86% of them occurred a single time. The ten largest clones add up to about 15% of the sample.

Regarding this clone: Its binding antigen is unknown. No much larger clone is present one base from it, and per-base qualities are unavailable.

The time point label, as the study defines it: pretreatment peripheral blood. The cohort included about 27 patients with locally advanced or metastatic urothelial carcinoma who were treated at Memorial Sloan Kettering on a trial protocol. Peripheral blood mononuclear cells were collected from each patient pretreatment and during treatment, giving between 1 and 8 total time points per patient. The Qiagen DNeasy Blood extraction kit was used to purify genomic DNA from total PBMCs and tumor samples. Collected pretreatment and during treatment, PBMCs were isolated and stored as previously described. Reading from cysteine to phenylalanine, the CDR3 counts 15 amino acids. This entry keeps only the CDR3 DNA: 45 bases, framed from base 1. The V end gives up 2 bases and the J end 6 bases, leaving 5 bases in the junction not matched to a gene. CDR1 and CDR2 were assigned from the germline V gene as MGHRA and YSYEKL.

The source of this sequence is a man in his fifties or sixties with urothelial cancer. This specimen was PBMCs, taken around atezolizumab (anti-PD-L1) treatment. Here the chain combines TRBV4-1 and TRBJ1-3, with 9 bases in between that match TRBD1. The DNA sequence follows: TGCGCCAGCAGCCAATGGGACAGGGCTGAAAACACCATATATTTT. It codes for CASSQWDRAENTIYF.